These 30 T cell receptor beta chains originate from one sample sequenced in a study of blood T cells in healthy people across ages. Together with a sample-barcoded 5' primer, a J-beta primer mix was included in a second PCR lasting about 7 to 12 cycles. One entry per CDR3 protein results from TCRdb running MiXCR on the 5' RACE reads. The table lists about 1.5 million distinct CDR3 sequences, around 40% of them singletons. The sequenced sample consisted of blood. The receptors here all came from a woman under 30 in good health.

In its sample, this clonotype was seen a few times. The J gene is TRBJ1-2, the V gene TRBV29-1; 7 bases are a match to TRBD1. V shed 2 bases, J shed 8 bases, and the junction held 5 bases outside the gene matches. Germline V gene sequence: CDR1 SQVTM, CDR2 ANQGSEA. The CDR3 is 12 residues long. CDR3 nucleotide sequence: TGCAGCGTTGAAAAGACAGGGCTAGGCTACACCTTC. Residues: CSVEKTGLGYTF.

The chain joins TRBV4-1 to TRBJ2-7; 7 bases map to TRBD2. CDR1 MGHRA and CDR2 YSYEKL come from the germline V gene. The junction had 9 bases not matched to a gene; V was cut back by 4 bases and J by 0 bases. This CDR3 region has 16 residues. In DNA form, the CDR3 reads TGCGCCAGCAGCCCATTTCTAGCGGTCAACTCCTACGAGCAGTACTTC. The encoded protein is CASSPFLAVNSYEQYF.

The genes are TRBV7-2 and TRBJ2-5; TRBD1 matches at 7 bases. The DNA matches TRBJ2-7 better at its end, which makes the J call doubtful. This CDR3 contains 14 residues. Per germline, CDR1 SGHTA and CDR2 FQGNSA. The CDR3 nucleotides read TGTGCCAGCAGCAAGACAGGGAAACCCTACGAGCAGTACTTC. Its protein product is CASSKTGKPYEQYF.

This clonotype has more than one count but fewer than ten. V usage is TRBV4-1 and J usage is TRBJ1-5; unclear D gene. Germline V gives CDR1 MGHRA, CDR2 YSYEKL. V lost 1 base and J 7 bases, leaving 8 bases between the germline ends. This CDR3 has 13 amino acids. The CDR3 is CASSQVYPQPQHF. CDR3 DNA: TGCGCCAGCAGCCAAGTGTACCCCCAGCCCCAGCATTTT.

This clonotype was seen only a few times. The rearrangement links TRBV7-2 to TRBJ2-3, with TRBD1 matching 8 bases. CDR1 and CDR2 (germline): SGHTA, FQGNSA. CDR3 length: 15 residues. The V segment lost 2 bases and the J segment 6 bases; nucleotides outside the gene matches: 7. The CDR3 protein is CASSLQGALADTQYF. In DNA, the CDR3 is TGTGCCAGCAGCTTACAGGGGGCTTTGGCCGATACGCAGTATTTT.

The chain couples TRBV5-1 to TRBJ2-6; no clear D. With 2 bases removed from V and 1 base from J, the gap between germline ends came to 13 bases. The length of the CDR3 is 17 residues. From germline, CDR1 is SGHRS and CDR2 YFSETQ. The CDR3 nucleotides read TGCGCCAGCAGCTTAGACATCACGCCTTCTGGGGCCAACGTCCTGACTTTC. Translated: CASSLDITPSGANVLTF.

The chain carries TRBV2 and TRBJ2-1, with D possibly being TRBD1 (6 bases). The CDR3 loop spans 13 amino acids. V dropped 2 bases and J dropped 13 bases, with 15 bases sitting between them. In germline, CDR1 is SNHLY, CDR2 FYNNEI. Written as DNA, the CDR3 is TGTGCCAGCAGTGAATTGTCAGGGGCGGTTCAGTTCTTC. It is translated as CASSELSGAVQFF.

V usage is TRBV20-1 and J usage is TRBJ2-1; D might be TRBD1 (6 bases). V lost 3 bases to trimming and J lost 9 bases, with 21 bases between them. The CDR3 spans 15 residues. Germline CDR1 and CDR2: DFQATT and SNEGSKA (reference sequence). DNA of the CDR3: TGCAGTGCTAGGGCTGGCAGGGGTGCTTTAATTGAGCAGTTCTTC. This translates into CSARAGRGALIEQFF.

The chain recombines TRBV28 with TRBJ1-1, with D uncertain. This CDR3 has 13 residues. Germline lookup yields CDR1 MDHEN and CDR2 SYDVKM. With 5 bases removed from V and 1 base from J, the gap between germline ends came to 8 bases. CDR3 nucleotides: TGTGCCAGCAGTCCCTCGACGAACACTGAAGCTTTCTTT. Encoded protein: CASSPSTNTEAFF. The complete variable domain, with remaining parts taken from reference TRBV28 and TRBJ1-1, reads DVKVTQSSRYLVKRTGEKVFLECVQDMDHENMFWYRQDPGLGLRLIYFSYDVKMKEKGDIPEGYSVSREKKERFSLILESASTNQTSMYLCASSPSTNTEAFFGQGTRLTVV.

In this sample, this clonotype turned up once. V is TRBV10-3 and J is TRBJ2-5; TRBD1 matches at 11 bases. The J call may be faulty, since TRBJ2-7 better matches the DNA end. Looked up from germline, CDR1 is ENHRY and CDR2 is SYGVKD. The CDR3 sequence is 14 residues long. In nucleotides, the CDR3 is TGTGCCATCAGATCGGACAGGGGGCCTTACGAGCAGTACTTC. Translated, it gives CAIRSDRGPYEQYF.

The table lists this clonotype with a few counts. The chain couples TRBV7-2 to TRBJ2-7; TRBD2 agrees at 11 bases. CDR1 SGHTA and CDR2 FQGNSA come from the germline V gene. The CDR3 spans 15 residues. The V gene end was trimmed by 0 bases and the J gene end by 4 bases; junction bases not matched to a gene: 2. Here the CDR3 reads CASSLASGGAYEQYF. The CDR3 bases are TGTGCCAGCAGCTTAGCTAGCGGGGGGGCTTACGAGCAGTACTTC.

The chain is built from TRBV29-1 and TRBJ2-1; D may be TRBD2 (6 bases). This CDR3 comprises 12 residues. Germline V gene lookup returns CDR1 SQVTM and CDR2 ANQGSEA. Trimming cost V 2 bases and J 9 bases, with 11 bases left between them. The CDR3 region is CSVEKTSGEQFF. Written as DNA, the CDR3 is TGCAGCGTTGAAAAGACTAGTGGTGAGCAGTTCTTC.

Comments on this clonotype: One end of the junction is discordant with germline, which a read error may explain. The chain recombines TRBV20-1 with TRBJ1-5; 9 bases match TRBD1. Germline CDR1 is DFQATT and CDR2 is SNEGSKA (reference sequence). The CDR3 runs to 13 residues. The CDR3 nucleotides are TGCAGCGCGGACAGGGGACGCAATCAGACCCAGCATTTT. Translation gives CSADRGRNQTQHF.

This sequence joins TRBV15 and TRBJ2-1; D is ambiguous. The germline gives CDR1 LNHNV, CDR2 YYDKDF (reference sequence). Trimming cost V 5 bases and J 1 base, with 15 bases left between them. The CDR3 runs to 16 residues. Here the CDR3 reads CATSAPSQTSYNEQFF. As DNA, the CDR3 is TGTGCCACCAGCGCGCCGAGCCAAACGTCCTACAATGAGCAGTTCTTC.

The chain's CDR3 is CASSLVLAAYEQYF. The CDR3 DNA is TGTGCCAGCAGCTTAGTACTAGCAGCTTACGAGCAGTACTTC. The gene calls are TRBV7-2 and TRBJ2-7; possibly TRBD2 for D (6 bases). The CDR3 length is 14 residues. Trimming removed 1 base at V and 4 bases at J, with 11 bases between. In germline, CDR1 is SGHTA, CDR2 FQGNSA.

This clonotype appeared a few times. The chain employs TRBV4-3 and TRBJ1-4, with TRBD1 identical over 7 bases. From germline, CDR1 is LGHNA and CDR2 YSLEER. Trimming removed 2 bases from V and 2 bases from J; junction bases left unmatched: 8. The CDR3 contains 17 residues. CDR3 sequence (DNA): TGCGCCAGCAGCCAAACGACAGGGTATAACACTAATGAAAAACTGTTTTTT. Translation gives CASSQTTGYNTNEKLFF.

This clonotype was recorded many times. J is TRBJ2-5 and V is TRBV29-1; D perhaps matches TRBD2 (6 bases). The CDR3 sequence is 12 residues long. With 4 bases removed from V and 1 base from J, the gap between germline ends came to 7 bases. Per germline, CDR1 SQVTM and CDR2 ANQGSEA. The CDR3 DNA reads TGCAGCGTTGCCGGGGGCCAAGAGACCCAGTACTTC. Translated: CSVAGGQETQYF.

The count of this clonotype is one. The CDR3 DNA is TGTGCCAGCAGCTTGGGGACAGGGGTCCATGAGCAGTTCTTC. Its translation: CASSLGTGVHEQFF. V gene TRBV5-6 combines with J gene TRBJ2-1; 9 nucleotides line up with TRBD1. Germline V gene sequence: CDR1 SGHDT, CDR2 YYEEEE. The CDR3 length is 14 residues. V gave up 0 bases and J gave up 8 bases; unmatched junction bases: 3.

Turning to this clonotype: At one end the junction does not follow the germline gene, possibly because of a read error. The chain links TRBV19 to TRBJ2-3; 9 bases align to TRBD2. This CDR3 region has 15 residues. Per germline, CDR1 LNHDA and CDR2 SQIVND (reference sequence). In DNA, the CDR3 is TGTGCCAGTAGCATAGCGGGGGATGTCACAGATACGCAGTATTTT. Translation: CASSIAGDVTDTQYF.

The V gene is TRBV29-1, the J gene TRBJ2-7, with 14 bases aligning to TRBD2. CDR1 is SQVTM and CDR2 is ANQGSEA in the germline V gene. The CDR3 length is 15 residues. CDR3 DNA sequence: TGCATCGTGTCCGGGACTAGCGGGAGCTCCTACGAGCAGTACTTC. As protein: CIVSGTSGSSYEQYF.

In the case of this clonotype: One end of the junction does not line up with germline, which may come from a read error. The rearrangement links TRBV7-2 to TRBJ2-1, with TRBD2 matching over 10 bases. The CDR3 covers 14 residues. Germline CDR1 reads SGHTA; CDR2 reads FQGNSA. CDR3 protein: CASSLAGVGETQFF. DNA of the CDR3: TGTGCCAGCAGCCTAGCGGGAGTTGGAGAGACCCAGTTCTTC.

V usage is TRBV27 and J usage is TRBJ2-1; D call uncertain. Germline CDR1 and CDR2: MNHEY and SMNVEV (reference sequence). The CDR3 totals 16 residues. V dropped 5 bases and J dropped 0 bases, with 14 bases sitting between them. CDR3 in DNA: TGTGCCAGCAGTCCCCATATCCAGAGCTCCTACAATGAGCAGTTCTTC. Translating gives CASSPHIQSSYNEQFF.

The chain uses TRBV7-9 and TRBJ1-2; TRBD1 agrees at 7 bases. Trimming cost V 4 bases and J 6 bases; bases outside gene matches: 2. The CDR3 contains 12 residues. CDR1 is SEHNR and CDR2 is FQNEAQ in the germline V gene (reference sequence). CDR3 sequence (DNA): TGTGCCAGCAGCTCAGGGGGACATGGCTACACCTTC. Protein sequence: CASSSGGHGYTF.

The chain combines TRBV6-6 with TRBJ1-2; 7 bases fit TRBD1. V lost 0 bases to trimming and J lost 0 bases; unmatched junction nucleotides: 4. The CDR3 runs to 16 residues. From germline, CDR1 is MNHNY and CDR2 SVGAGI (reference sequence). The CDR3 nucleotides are TGTGCCAGCAGTTACTCGGGACAGTACACTAACTATGGCTACACCTTC. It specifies CASSYSGQYTNYGYTF.

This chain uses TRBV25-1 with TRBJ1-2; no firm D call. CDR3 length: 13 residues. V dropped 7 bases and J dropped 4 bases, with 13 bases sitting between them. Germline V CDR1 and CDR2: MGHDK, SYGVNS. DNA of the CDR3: TGTGCCAGCACAGAGGAGTCGGCCTATGGCTACACCTTC. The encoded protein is CASTEESAYGYTF.

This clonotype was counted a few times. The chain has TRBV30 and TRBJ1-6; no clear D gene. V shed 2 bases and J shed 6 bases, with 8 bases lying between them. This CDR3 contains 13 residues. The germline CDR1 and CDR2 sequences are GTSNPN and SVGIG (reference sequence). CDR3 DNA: TGTGCCTGGAGTCCGCGGGGTAATTCACCCCTCCACTTT. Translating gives CAWSPRGNSPLHF.

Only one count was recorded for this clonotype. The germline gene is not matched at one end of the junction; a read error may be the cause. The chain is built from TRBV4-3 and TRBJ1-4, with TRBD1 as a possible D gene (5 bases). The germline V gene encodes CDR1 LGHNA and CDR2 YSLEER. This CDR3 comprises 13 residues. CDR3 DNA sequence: TGCGCCAGCAGCCCGCGACAGAATGGAAAACTGTTTTTT. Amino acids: CASSPRQNGKLFF.

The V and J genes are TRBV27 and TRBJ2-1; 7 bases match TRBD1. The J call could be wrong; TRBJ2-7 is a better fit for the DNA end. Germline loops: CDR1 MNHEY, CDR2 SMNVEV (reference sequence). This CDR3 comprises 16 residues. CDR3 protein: CASSFRGTGSYNEQYF. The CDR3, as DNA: TGTGCCAGCAGTTTCAGGGGGACGGGGTCCTACAATGAGCAGTACTTC.

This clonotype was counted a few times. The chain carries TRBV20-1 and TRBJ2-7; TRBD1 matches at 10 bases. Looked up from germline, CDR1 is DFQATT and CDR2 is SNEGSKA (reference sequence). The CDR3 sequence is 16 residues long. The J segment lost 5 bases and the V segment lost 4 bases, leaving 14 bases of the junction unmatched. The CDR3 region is CSAKGPVGTGANEQYF. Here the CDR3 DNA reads TGCAGTGCTAAGGGACCGGTTGGGACAGGGGCGAACGAGCAGTACTTC.

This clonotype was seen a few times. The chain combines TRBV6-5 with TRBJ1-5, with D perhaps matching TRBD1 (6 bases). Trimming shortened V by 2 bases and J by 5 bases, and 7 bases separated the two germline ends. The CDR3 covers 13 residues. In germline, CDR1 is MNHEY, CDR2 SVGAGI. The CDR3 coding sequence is TGTGCCAGCAGTTACGGGGGCTATCAGCCCCAGCATTTT. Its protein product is CASSYGGYQPQHF.